This T cell receptor beta chain was captured in a study of CD8 T cells in Susac syndrome. V was pared by 4 bases and J by 4 bases, with 4 bases of the junction left unmatched. CDR1 is MGHRA and CDR2 is YSYEKL in the germline V gene. The CDR3 runs to 15 residues. Random hexamers primed reverse transcription of about 0.5 to 1 ug RNA. Multiplex PCR with immunoSEQ amplified the TCR beta CDR3 across 54 Vbeta and 13 Jbeta. TCRdb redid the calling of the immunoSEQ multiplex PCR reads with MiXCR, one entry per CDR3 protein. The sample contains almost 450,000 distinct CDR3 sequences, approximately 85% of which appear only once.

The clonotype was recovered from a human donor with multiple sclerosis. Sequences were obtained from CD8+ T cells from PBMCs. The rearrangement joins TRBV4-1 to TRBJ1-6; 7 bases are a match to TRBD1. DNA for the CDR3: TGCGCCAGCAGCCGCGGGACAGCTTATAATTCACCCCTCCACTTT. Its protein product is CASSRGTAYNSPLHF.